The 27 T cell receptor beta chains below were found in one sample sequenced in a study of blood T cell repertoires in COVID-19. Method: immunoSEQ multiplex PCR; TCRdb's copy keeps in-frame clones and lacks some. This sample has roughly 200,000 clones, with about 91% found just once. The material sequenced was PBMCs or T cells enriched from blood (not recorded which). The receptors derive from a middle-aged woman with acute COVID-19.

This clone was picked up one time. V usage is TRBV19 and J usage is TRBJ1-5, with D possibly TRBD1 on 6 matching bases. The CDR3 consists of 16 residues. Trimming stripped 7 bases from V and 4 bases from J, with 20 bases between. CDR1 and CDR2 from the germline V gene are LNHDA and SQIVND (reference sequence). The CDR3 is CASTLEFGQKNQPQHF. The DNA of the CDR3 is TGTGCCAGTACCCTCGAGTTTGGACAGAAAAATCAGCCCCAGCATTTT.

The J gene is TRBJ2-5, the V gene TRBV5-1; D gene unclear. Germline CDR1 reads SGHRS; CDR2 reads YFSETQ. The CDR3 loop spans 15 amino acids. The V end lost 4 bases, the J end lost 4 bases, and 17 bases lay between the germline ends. The CDR3 sequence: CASSRGAGWLETQYF. The CDR3 DNA reads as TGCGCCAGCAGCCGAGGCGCCGGGTGGCTAGAGACCCAGTACTTC.

The chain combines TRBV30 with TRBJ2-2, with 7 bases aligning to TRBD2. Germline CDR1 and CDR2: GTSNPN and SVGIG (reference sequence). Trimming removed 7 bases from V and 1 base from J; junction bases left unmatched: 9. This CDR3 comprises 15 residues. The CDR3 coding sequence is TGTGCCTCCGAATGGGGGGGTTGGAACACCGGGGAGCTGTTTTTT. Its translation is CASEWGGWNTGELFF. The entire variable domain, with the rest obtained from reference TRBV30 and TRBJ2-2, is as follows: SQTIHQWPATLVQPVGSPLSLECTVEGTSNPNLYWYRQAAGRGLQLLFYSVGIGQISSEVPQNLSASRPQDRQFILSSKKLLLSDSGFYLCASEWGGWNTGELFFGEGSRLTVL.

For the CDR3, the DNA is TGCAGTGCCCCCCGGGCAGATACGCAGTATTTT. Its protein is CSAPRADTQYF. The rearrangement uses TRBV20-1 and TRBJ2-3, with no clear D. Germline V gene data show CDR1 as DFQATT and CDR2 as SNEGSKA (reference sequence). V dropped 6 bases and J dropped 4 bases, with 8 bases sitting between them. The CDR3 spans 11 residues.

This clone appeared many times. The chain uses TRBV6-6 and TRBJ2-7; D is ambiguous. This CDR3 comprises 14 residues. Germline V gene data show CDR1 as MNHNY and CDR2 as SVGAGI (reference sequence). Trimming stripped 2 bases from V and 2 bases from J, with 10 bases between. CDR3 DNA: TGTGCCAGCAGTTACGACGAGGCCACCTACGAGCAGTACTTC. Encoded protein: CASSYDEATYEQYF.

The V and J genes are TRBV5-4 and TRBJ2-7; 12 positions agree with TRBD2. J gave up 2 bases and V 3 bases, and 6 bases lay outside the gene matches. Germline lookup yields CDR1 SGHNT and CDR2 YYREEE (reference sequence). There are 16 residues in the CDR3. The CDR3 DNA reads as TGTGCCAGCAGCTCCGGGACTAGCGGGCCCGCCTACGAGCAGTACTTC. It specifies CASSSGTSGPAYEQYF.

The chain couples TRBV10-3 to TRBJ2-5; tentative D call: TRBD1 (6 bases). V shed 6 bases and J shed 5 bases, with 10 bases lying between them. Germline CDR1 and CDR2: ENHRY and SYGVKD. This CDR3 comprises 12 residues. The CDR3 bases are TGTGCCATCAGAGACCAGGGGGAGACCCAGTACTTC. Its protein is CAIRDQGETQYF.

The chain has TRBV11-2 and TRBJ2-7; a weak D match, TRBD1 (5 bases). The germline gives CDR1 SGHAT, CDR2 FQNNGV. There are 15 residues in the CDR3. The germline V and J ends were trimmed by 2 bases and 6 bases, with 17 bases remaining between them. CDR3 protein: CASSLPLGHLGEQYF. In DNA, the CDR3 is TGTGCCAGCAGCTTACCCCTCGGACACCTTGGCGAGCAGTACTTC. Full variable domain (remainder filled in from reference TRBV11-2 and TRBJ2-7): EAGVAQSPRYKIIEKRQSVAFWCNPISGHATLYWYQQILGQGPKLLIQFQNNGVVDDSQLPKDRFSAERLKGVDSTLKIQPAKLEDSAVYLCASSLPLGHLGEQYFGPGTRLTVT.

The rearrangement joins TRBV27 to TRBJ2-7; TRBD1 matches 10 bases. CDR3 length: 14 residues. V dropped 2 bases and J dropped 7; count of bases not matched to a gene: 5. Germline assignment: CDR1 MNHEY and CDR2 SMNVEV (reference sequence). The CDR3 DNA reads as TGTGCCAGCAGTTTAAGACAGGGGGCTTGGGAGCAGTACTTC. This codes for CASSLRQGAWEQYF.

V usage is TRBV5-1 and J usage is TRBJ1-2; the match to TRBD1 covers 8 bases. The CDR3 runs 12 residues. Germline V lookup: CDR1 SGHRS, CDR2 YFSETQ. The V segment lost 5 bases and the J segment 8 bases; nucleotides outside the gene matches: 5. CDR3 coding DNA: TGCGCCAGCAGGACAGGGGATGTGGGCTACACCTTC. Amino acid sequence: CASRTGDVGYTF. The full variable domain, its missing parts supplied by reference TRBV5-1 and TRBJ1-2, is KAGVTQTPRYLIKTRGQQVTLSCSPISGHRSVSWYQQTPGQGLQFLFEYFSETQRNKGNFPGRFSGRQFSNSRSEMNVSTLELGDSALYLCASRTGDVGYTFGSGTRLTVV.

The chain links TRBV25-1 to TRBJ1-2, with 9 bases lining up with TRBD1. This CDR3 spans 14 amino acids. Germline V gene sequence: CDR1 MGHDK, CDR2 SYGVNS. J lost 7 bases, V lost 5 bases, and 8 bases had no gene match. CDR3 DNA: TGTGCCAGCAGTACCCAACAGGGGGCGCGTGGCTACACCTTC. The encoded protein is CASSTQQGARGYTF.

V is TRBV19 and J is TRBJ1-2; D not resolved. Trimming stripped 5 bases from V and 3 bases from J, with 19 bases between. The germline CDR1 and CDR2 sequences are LNHDA and SQIVND (reference sequence). The length of the CDR3 is 16 residues. Here the CDR3 reads CASSSTPWEGYYGYTF. CDR3 nucleotide sequence: TGTGCCAGTAGTTCAACCCCTTGGGAGGGCTACTATGGCTACACCTTC.

The rearrangement uses TRBV15 and TRBJ1-2, with 10 bases aligning to TRBD1. V gave up 5 bases and J gave up 4 bases; unmatched junction bases: 4. The CDR3 is 14 amino acids. Per the germline V gene, CDR1 is LNHNV and CDR2 is YYDKDF (reference sequence). The CDR3 coding sequence is TGTGCCACCAGCTTTGGGGACAGGGGCTATGGCTACACCTTC. Translating it yields CATSFGDRGYGYTF. Drawing the rest from reference TRBV15 and TRBJ1-2, the complete variable domain is DAMVIQNPRYQVTQFGKPVTLSCSQTLNHNVMYWYQQKSSQAPKLLFHYYDKDFNNEADTPDNFQSRRPNTSFCFLDIRSPGLGDTAMYLCATSFGDRGYGYTFGSGTRLTVV.

The J gene is TRBJ2-7, the V gene TRBV5-1; no firm D call. The CDR3 totals 14 residues. V was cut by 5 bases and J by 0 bases, with 12 bases left in between. CDR1 SGHRS and CDR2 YFSETQ come from the germline V gene. The CDR3, as DNA: TGCGCCAGCAGACGTCAGGATTCCTCCTACGAGCAGTACTTC. This sequence encodes CASRRQDSSYEQYF. The full variable domain, completed using reference TRBV5-1 and TRBJ2-7, is KAGVTQTPRYLIKTRGQQVTLSCSPISGHRSVSWYQQTPGQGLQFLFEYFSETQRNKGNFPGRFSGRQFSNSRSEMNVSTLELGDSALYLCASRRQDSSYEQYFGPGTRLTVT.

V usage is TRBV19 and J usage is TRBJ1-1, with D possibly TRBD1 on 6 matching bases. Looked up from germline, CDR1 is LNHDA and CDR2 is SQIVND (reference sequence). Trimming pared 1 base from V and 0 bases from J, leaving 21 bases between. The CDR3 covers 19 residues. The CDR3, as DNA: TGTGCCAGTAGTATAGTGGGGCCTTTGGGGGGGGCGATGAACACTGAAGCTTTCTTT. It encodes CASSIVGPLGGAMNTEAFF.

The chain carries TRBV2 and TRBJ2-7; 13 positions match TRBD2. The CDR3 contains 15 residues. Germline V gives CDR1 SNHLY, CDR2 FYNNEI. V was pared by 3 bases and J by 5 bases, with 4 bases of the junction left unmatched. CDR3 amino acids: CASSEEGLAGNEQYF. CDR3 sequence (DNA): TGTGCCAGCAGTGAGGAGGGACTAGCGGGGAACGAGCAGTACTTC.

This chain uses TRBV4-1 with TRBJ2-5; 15 bases match TRBD2. The CDR3 consists of 15 residues. The J segment lost 5 bases and the V segment lost 3 bases, leaving 1 base of the junction unmatched. Germline loops: CDR1 MGHRA, CDR2 YSYEKL. CDR3 loop: CASSQGTSGRETQYF. CDR3 sequence (DNA): TGCGCCAGCAGCCAGGGGACTAGCGGGAGGGAGACCCAGTACTTC.

V is TRBV7-9 and J is TRBJ2-3, with TRBD2 matching 16 bases. The CDR3 spans 18 residues. V lost 7 bases, J lost 3 bases, and 10 bases stayed unmatched. CDR1 is SEHNR and CDR2 is FQNEAQ in the germline V gene (reference sequence). CDR3 region: CASTGTSGRVRGTDTQYF. The CDR3 nucleotides are TGTGCCAGCACCGGGACTAGCGGGAGGGTCAGGGGAACAGATACGCAGTATTTT.

This chain uses TRBV7-9 with TRBJ1-1; D is uncertain. CDR1 is SEHNR and CDR2 is FQNEAQ in the germline V gene (reference sequence). The CDR3 has 12 amino acids. V was shortened by 3 bases and J by 13 bases, with 15 bases between the two germline ends. This CDR3 is CASSFPLREDFF. The DNA for the CDR3 is TGTGCCAGCAGCTTCCCACTGCGGGAGGATTTCTTT.

V gene TRBV5-4 combines with J gene TRBJ2-1; 8 nucleotides match TRBD1. Germline assignment: CDR1 SGHNT and CDR2 YYREEE (reference sequence). This CDR3 has 15 amino acids. V shed 0 bases and J 4 bases; nucleotides not matched to a gene: 3. CDR3 protein: CASSLETGAYNEQFF. The CDR3 DNA reads TGTGCCAGCAGCTTGGAGACAGGGGCATACAATGAGCAGTTCTTC.

The chain carries TRBV20-1 and TRBJ1-5; unclear D gene. In germline, CDR1 is DFQATT, CDR2 SNEGSKA (reference sequence). The V gene lost 3 bases and the J gene lost 0 bases, with 9 bases spanning the gap. The CDR3 totals 14 residues. CDR3 bases: TGCAGTGCTAGTGGACTTTATAGCAATCAGCCCCAGCATTTT. This encodes CSASGLYSNQPQHF.

V usage is TRBV19 and J usage is TRBJ2-7; maybe TRBD2 (5 bases). Germline CDR1 LNHDA, CDR2 SQIVND (reference sequence). The CDR3 consists of 15 residues. V was trimmed by 6 bases and J by 4 bases, leaving 19 bases between them. CDR3: CASSSKAGYVYEQYF. DNA for the CDR3: TGTGCCAGTAGCTCGAAGGCGGGCTACGTTTACGAGCAGTACTTC.

This clone was detected only a few times. DNA for the CDR3: TGTGCCAGTAGTACCTCAACAGGGAGTCTCTCTCTCAACATTCAGTACTTC. Its translation: CASSTSTGSLSLNIQYF. The gene calls are TRBV19 and TRBJ2-4, with D maybe TRBD1 (6 bases). There are 17 residues in the CDR3. In germline, CDR1 is LNHDA, CDR2 SQIVND (reference sequence). The V gene lost 4 bases and the J gene lost 7 bases, with 23 bases spanning the gap.

This chain uses TRBV3-1 (or the pseudogene TRBV3-2) with TRBJ2-2, with D uncertain. Germline-derived CDR1 and CDR2 are LGHDT and YNNKEL (reference sequence). Deletions cut 4 bases from V and 1 base from J, with 13 bases between. This CDR3 is built from 16 residues. The CDR3 region is CASSPRYAGNTGELFF. The CDR3 DNA reads as TGTGCCAGCAGCCCGCGTTACGCAGGGAACACCGGGGAGCTGTTTTTT.

V gene TRBV30 combines with J gene TRBJ1-6; the D gene is possibly TRBD1 (6 bases). The CDR3 is made up of 15 amino acids. Germline-derived CDR1 and CDR2 are GTSNPN and SVGIG (reference sequence). V lost 0 bases to trimming and J lost 7 bases, with 13 bases between them. CDR3 DNA: TGTGCCTGGAGTGTACGAGGTCAGGGGAATTCACCCCTCCACTTT. The encoded protein is CAWSVRGQGNSPLHF.

The chain joins TRBV12-2 to TRBJ2-1; the D call of TRBD2 is as the table states it, not checked on the DNA. TRBV12-2 is described as a pseudogene. The CDR3 is made up of 15 amino acids. The CDR3 coding sequence is TGTGCAAGTCGCTTAGGCGGGCCTCTTCGCAATGAGCAGTTCTTC. Its protein product is CASRLGGPLRNEQFF.

The chain couples TRBV6-2 or TRBV6-3 to TRBJ2-7; tentative D call: TRBD1 (6 bases). CDR3 size: 15 residues. Germline V gene data show CDR1 as MNHEY and CDR2 as SVGEGT. Trimming removed 4 bases at V and 6 bases at J, with 19 bases between. CDR3 in DNA: TGTGCCAGCAGTTCCGGGATAGCCAGGGGTCGCGAGCAGTACTTC. Amino acids: CASSSGIARGREQYF.